The rows below give T cell receptor beta chains drawn from one sample of a study of graft-versus-host responses after intestinal transplantation. No antigen is known for these receptors. Repertoires were generated with immunoSEQ multiplex PCR, while TCRdb's copy carries only in-frame clones and drops some. The repertoire holds 70,000 to 75,000 clones, with roughly nine tenths as singletons. The specimen was unstimulated CD8+ T cells sorted from spleen or lymph node cells, collected before intestinal transplant. The receptors shown here come from a human donor who received an intestinal transplant. Both conserved end residues are part of each CDR3. Fields, in order: D gene, clone size, J gene, V gene, CDR3 protein, CDR3 DNA. D genes are given only for firm matches. Expanded clones get a size class; other rows say once, few or many, or leave the size out.

d_gene: TRBD1
abundance: -
j_gene: TRBJ1-1
v_gene: TRBV23-1
CDR3aa: CASSRDRGLNTEAFF
CDR3nt: TGCGCCAGCAGCCGGGACAGGGGACTTAACACTGAAGCTTTCTTT

d_gene: TRBD1
abundance: -
j_gene: TRBJ2-3
v_gene: TRBV27
CDR3aa: CASSPGGFSQYF
CDR3nt: TGTGCCAGCAGTCCAGGGGGCTTTTCGCAGTATTTT

d_gene: -
abundance: once
j_gene: TRBJ2-1
v_gene: TRBV29-1
CDR3aa: CSVLQPNKNEQFF
CDR3nt: TGCAGCGTTTTACAGCCAAACAAGAATGAGCAGTTCTTC

d_gene: TRBD1
abundance: -
j_gene: TRBJ2-7
v_gene: TRBV29-1
CDR3aa: CSVGGQGGEQYF
CDR3nt: TGCAGCGTTGGGGGACAGGGGGGAGAGCAGTACTTC

d_gene: -
abundance: -
j_gene: TRBJ1-1
v_gene: TRBV9
CDR3aa: CASSVAGGNTEAFF
CDR3nt: TGTGCCAGCAGCGTAGCCGGAGGGAACACTGAAGCTTTCTTT

d_gene: TRBD1
abundance: -
j_gene: TRBJ1-4
v_gene: TRBV4-1
CDR3aa: CASSQDEGARYEKLFF
CDR3nt: TGCGCCAGCAGCCAAGATGAGGGGGCCCGGTATGAAAAACTGTTTTTT

d_gene: -
abundance: -
j_gene: TRBJ1-1
v_gene: TRBV15
CDR3aa: CATSRDPAHYPKNTEAFF
CDR3nt: TGTGCCACCAGCAGAGACCCAGCCCACTACCCTAAGAACACTGAAGCTTTCTTT

d_gene: TRBD2
abundance: -
j_gene: TRBJ2-1
v_gene: TRBV19
CDR3aa: CASSGGANEQFF
CDR3nt: TGTGCCAGTAGCGGGGGGGCAAATGAGCAGTTCTTC

d_gene: -
abundance: -
j_gene: TRBJ2-2
v_gene: TRBV23-1
CDR3aa: CASSQTRGGDTLTGELFF
CDR3nt: TGCGCCAGCAGTCAAACTCGGGGTGGGGACACTCTCACCGGGGAGCTGTTTTTT

d_gene: -
abundance: -
j_gene: TRBJ1-4
v_gene: TRBV2
CDR3aa: CASRDTYEKLFF
CDR3nt: TGTGCCAGCCGGGACACCTACGAAAAACTGTTTTTT

d_gene: TRBD1
abundance: -
j_gene: TRBJ2-7
v_gene: TRBV10-3
CDR3aa: CAISESGTGGYEQYF
CDR3nt: TGTGCCATCAGTGAGTCCGGGACAGGGGGCTACGAGCAGTACTTC

d_gene: -
abundance: -
j_gene: TRBJ1-3
v_gene: TRBV28
CDR3aa: CASSHGGNTIYF
CDR3nt: TGTGCCAGCAGTCACGGTGGAAACACCATATATTTT

d_gene: -
abundance: -
j_gene: TRBJ2-7
v_gene: TRBV28
CDR3aa: CASSSNSAPYEQYF
CDR3nt: TGTGCCAGCAGTTCTAACAGTGCCCCCTACGAGCAGTACTTC

d_gene: TRBD1
abundance: -
j_gene: TRBJ2-7
v_gene: TRBV27
CDR3aa: CASSFLGQGAYEQYF
CDR3nt: TGTGCCAGCAGTTTCCTAGGACAGGGGGCTTACGAGCAGTACTTC

d_gene: -
abundance: -
j_gene: TRBJ2-7
v_gene: TRBV5-5
CDR3aa: CASSFDPGEQYF
CDR3nt: TGTGCCAGCAGCTTCGATCCAGGCGAGCAGTACTTC

d_gene: TRBD2
abundance: -
j_gene: TRBJ2-3
v_gene: TRBV16
CDR3aa: CASSPPGLAGLHGTDTQYF
CDR3nt: TGTGCCAGCAGCCCGCCGGGACTAGCGGGACTACACGGCACAGATACGCAGTATTTT

d_gene: TRBD2
abundance: -
j_gene: TRBJ2-3
v_gene: TRBV27
CDR3aa: CASSLAGGHSYSTDTQYF
CDR3nt: TGTGCCAGCAGTTTAGCGGGGGGGCACTCATATAGCACAGATACGCAGTATTTT

d_gene: TRBD1
abundance: -
j_gene: TRBJ1-2
v_gene: TRBV7-9
CDR3aa: CASSLAGGRSYGYTF
CDR3nt: TGTGCCAGCAGCTTAGCAGGGGGCAGGAGCTATGGCTACACCTTC

d_gene: TRBD2
abundance: -
j_gene: TRBJ2-7
v_gene: TRBV28
CDR3aa: CASMLAGGYEQYF
CDR3nt: TGTGCCAGCATGCTAGCGGGAGGGTACGAGCAGTACTTC

d_gene: -
abundance: -
j_gene: TRBJ2-3
v_gene: TRBV7-9
CDR3aa: CASTSGSSGTDTQYF
CDR3nt: TGTGCCAGCACATCGGGTAGCTCGGGCACAGATACGCAGTATTTT

d_gene: -
abundance: -
j_gene: TRBJ2-7
v_gene: TRBV27
CDR3aa: CASSPELLNYEQYF
CDR3nt: TGTGCCAGCAGTCCGGAGCTGTTAAACTACGAGCAGTACTTC

d_gene: TRBD2
abundance: once
j_gene: TRBJ2-1
v_gene: TRBV7-8
CDR3aa: CASSSIAGGPGSYNEQFF
CDR3nt: TGTGCCAGCAGCTCTATAGCGGGAGGGCCTGGCTCCTACAATGAGCAGTTCTTC

d_gene: -
abundance: -
j_gene: TRBJ2-3
v_gene: TRBV25-1
CDR3aa: CASSGPRGTQYF
CDR3nt: TGTGCCAGCAGTGGTCCTCGGGGTACGCAGTATTTT

d_gene: TRBD2
abundance: -
j_gene: TRBJ2-1
v_gene: TRBV28
CDR3aa: CASSLPLAEVPSSSYNEQFF
CDR3nt: TGTGCCAGCAGCCTCCCCCTAGCGGAGGTCCCCTCTAGCTCCTACAATGAGCAGTTCTTC

d_gene: -
abundance: -
j_gene: TRBJ1-2
v_gene: TRBV15
CDR3aa: CATSRDLSGEGGYTF
CDR3nt: TGTGCCACCAGCAGAGATCTATCAGGGGAGGGTGGCTACACCTTC

d_gene: TRBD2
abundance: once
j_gene: TRBJ2-1
v_gene: TRBV2
CDR3aa: CASSEGAGGPNNEQFF
CDR3nt: TGTGCCAGCAGTGAAGGGGCGGGAGGGCCCAACAATGAGCAGTTCTTC

d_gene: -
abundance: -
j_gene: TRBJ2-3
v_gene: TRBV27
CDR3aa: CASSRIHTQYF
CDR3nt: TGTGCCAGCAGCAGGATACATACGCAGTATTTT

d_gene: -
abundance: -
j_gene: TRBJ2-3
v_gene: TRBV14
CDR3aa: CASSQVSGVGGTDTQYF
CDR3nt: TGTGCCAGCAGCCAAGTATCGGGAGTAGGGGGCACAGATACGCAGTATTTT

d_gene: -
abundance: -
j_gene: TRBJ2-7
v_gene: TRBV5-6
CDR3aa: CASSVSYEQYF
CDR3nt: TGTGCCAGCAGCGTATCCTACGAGCAGTACTTC

d_gene: -
abundance: -
j_gene: TRBJ1-1
v_gene: TRBV13
CDR3aa: CASSLGPDTEAFF
CDR3nt: TGTGCCAGCAGCTTAGGCCCTGACACTGAAGCTTTCTTT

d_gene: -
abundance: -
j_gene: TRBJ2-3
v_gene: TRBV28
CDR3aa: CASSFVDTQYF
CDR3nt: TGTGCCAGCAGTTTCGTAGATACGCAGTATTTT

d_gene: -
abundance: -
j_gene: TRBJ2-1
v_gene: TRBV19
CDR3aa: CASSILLGRPEQFF
CDR3nt: TGTGCCAGTAGTATCCTTTTAGGGAGACCTGAGCAGTTCTTC

d_gene: -
abundance: -
j_gene: TRBJ1-6
v_gene: TRBV27
CDR3aa: CASSLNGWPYSPLHF
CDR3nt: TGTGCCAGCAGTTTAAACGGGTGGCCTTATTCACCCCTCCACTTT

d_gene: TRBD2
abundance: -
j_gene: TRBJ2-1
v_gene: TRBV28
CDR3aa: CASIRTSGHSNEQFF
CDR3nt: TGTGCCAGCATTAGGACTAGCGGACATTCCAATGAGCAGTTCTTC

d_gene: TRBD2
abundance: -
j_gene: TRBJ2-7
v_gene: TRBV4-2
CDR3aa: CASSQQLAGGREQYF
CDR3nt: TGTGCCAGCAGCCAGCAACTAGCGGGAGGGAGGGAGCAGTACTTC

d_gene: TRBD1
abundance: -
j_gene: TRBJ2-7
v_gene: TRBV5-1
CDR3aa: CASSWGQGDYEQYF
CDR3nt: TGCGCCAGCAGCTGGGGACAGGGTGACTACGAGCAGTACTTC

d_gene: -
abundance: -
j_gene: TRBJ2-5
v_gene: TRBV28
CDR3aa: CASRATGYQETQYF
CDR3nt: TGTGCCAGCAGGGCGACAGGTTACCAAGAGACCCAGTACTTC

d_gene: TRBD1
abundance: -
j_gene: TRBJ2-3
v_gene: TRBV7-8
CDR3aa: CASSLGADRGIPDTQYF
CDR3nt: TGTGCCAGCAGCTTGGGGGCGGACAGGGGAATCCCAGATACGCAGTATTTT

d_gene: TRBD2
abundance: -
j_gene: TRBJ2-7
v_gene: TRBV16
CDR3aa: CASSQEASGTYEQYF
CDR3nt: TGTGCCAGCAGCCAAGAAGCTAGCGGCACCTACGAGCAGTACTTC

d_gene: -
abundance: -
j_gene: TRBJ1-5
v_gene: TRBV19
CDR3aa: CASSIRASWGEREDNQPQHF
CDR3nt: TGTGCCAGTAGTATTCGAGCAAGTTGGGGTGAGAGGGAGGACAATCAGCCCCAGCATTTT

d_gene: TRBD1
abundance: -
j_gene: TRBJ2-2
v_gene: TRBV19
CDR3aa: CASSMGDREIAGELFF
CDR3nt: TGTGCCAGTAGTATGGGGGACAGGGAAATCGCCGGGGAGCTGTTTTTT